This record covers a single T cell receptor (beta chain). Its antigen is unknown. No base qualities exist here, and no much larger clone lies one base off it. The data were obtained in a study of cytomegalovirus exposure and HLA in healthy donors (dated by TCRdb to 2015 to 2018). As for the study more broadly: An earlier analysis of some 600 of the donors reported 250 to 300 Gb of sequence data and 117 million unique TCR beta sequences obtained from about 179 million T cells. An early release covering 550 to 700 HLA-typed donors comprised approximately 290 gigabases of sequencing data and around 85 million unique TCR sequences. The genetic ancestry cluster associated with self-reported Caucasian donors included 81% of the roughly 400 genotyped donors. The study aimed to test whether cataloging public T cell receptors could reveal signatures of past pathogen exposure. The study profiled the T cell repertoires of about 720 subjects by immunosequencing and related them to cytomegalovirus serostatus. Besides the first cohort of 666 subjects, a separate validation cohort made up of some 110 different subjects was used. To predict cytomegalovirus infection status, the study brought together high-throughput TCR immunosequencing, statistical association of individual TCRs with disease status, and machine learning. To study patterns of TCR occurrence, a later analysis re-analyzed previously published TCR beta repertoires from around 670 donors and added high-resolution HLA genotyping. Rather than drawing on any new phenotypic data, the later analysis identified candidate immune exposures from TCR beta sequences and the way those sequences occurred across donors. An earlier analysis of several hundred of the donors applied high-throughput TCR beta sequencing to assess whether each TCR beta V gene segment acted as functional or pseudogenic. Alongside the repertoire data, information on donor age, sex, ethnicity and CMV serostatus was compiled. Genome-wide SNP genotypes for about 60% of the roughly 700 donors were used in a later genetic analysis, which treated that subset as a discovery cohort. All discovery cohort repertoires had been generated using a single sequencing platform. HLA typing included class I and class II loci at four-digit resolution. Typing coverage varied by locus: about 629-640 donors for A, B, C, DRB1 and DQB1; roughly 520 for DQA1; more than 600 for DPA1; 450 to 480 for DPB1. Four or five DR-DQ haplotypes were handled as single units for association and clustering because linkage in the cohort was strong. Among 300 to 500 genotyped donors of the cohort, an average of about 220,000 unique TCR beta nucleotide sequences was sequenced per donor, of which about 19% were non-productive.

Counted from cysteine to phenylalanine, this CDR3 has 16 amino acids. Only CDR3 DNA remains: 48 bases, in frame from the first base. The junction carries 17 bases between V and J, which are trimmed by 4 bases and 5 bases respectively. Sequences SGHNT (CDR1) and YENEEA (CDR2) are obtained from the germline V gene. The library was prepared using the immunoSEQ multiplex PCR assay. The multiplex PCR relied on a mix of 60 forward primers for TCR Vbeta segments and 13 reverse primers for TCR Jbeta segments. Amplification of the CDR3 region of rearranged TCR beta genes was performed with a multiplex PCR assay on genomic DNA. Amplified TCR beta libraries were sequenced as 87-base-pair reads on the Illumina HiSeq System. Under the source paper's analysis protocol: A later analysis counted about 76 million unique TCR beta chains across the 550 to 700 repertoires, and about 10 million of these chains were shared by at least two donors. A nearest-neighbor algorithm error-corrected the raw reads and collapsed the reads into unique sequences, merging closely related sequences to remove PCR and sequencing errors. To assign V, D and J gene segments, CDR3 sequences were aligned to IMGT reference sequences. Each retained sequence needed at least a six-nucleotide match to both a V gene segment and a J gene segment. Rearrangements were called productive when the CDR3 lacked stop codons and stayed in frame with V and J; all others were non-productive. Following IMGT convention, CDR3 was defined as the stretch from the second conserved V-encoded cysteine up to the conserved J-encoded phenylalanine. In an earlier analysis of 550 to 650 of the donors, sequences lacking an unambiguous match to a single V gene segment were excluded. An earlier analysis of a few hundred of the donors called V segments functional above 56.7% productive rearrangements and segregating when the between-donor standard deviation exceeded 5%. A statistical classification framework was built to diagnose cytomegalovirus status from the catalog of TCR beta chain sequences. In a later analysis, V and J genes were assigned by comparing TCR nucleotide sequences against IMGT/GENE-DB human TR gene sequences. A later analysis assigned CDR3 sequences and most-parsimonious VDJ recombination scenarios with the TCRdist pipeline. A later analysis defined each TCR beta chain by its CDR3 amino acid sequence plus V-gene family, and excluded reads lacking a unique V-gene family. To address suspected cross-contamination and a sequencing artifact, a later analysis removed approximately 590 highly shared, low-generation-probability nucleotide sequences. In a later analysis, a clonal expansion index for each public chain was calculated from normalized within-repertoire ranks of inferred template counts. A later analysis computed generation probabilities with a VDJ recombination model fitted to out-of-frame rearrangements, and checked the results against IGoR. In a later analysis, hypergeometric tests were used to score TCR-TCR, TCR-HLA and TCR-CMV co-occurrence, with a repertoire-size bias correction applied to TCR pairs. In a later analysis, false discovery rates were estimated by permuting HLA or CMV assignments 20 times. In a later analysis, co-occurring TCRs were grouped using DBSCAN, and TCRdist sequence similarity was added for clustering within HLA-allele-positive subsets. For co-occurrence clustering, repertoires with fewer than 30,000 or more than 120,000 public chains were excluded, along with four to six repertoires with anomalous nucleotide sharing. Entries here come from immuneACCESS through TCRdb and include only in-frame sequences with V and J called. Some clones fail to appear in such tables; in the studies checked, an unresolved V gene covers under half of the shortfall, and the cause of the remainder is unknown. The DNA was the basis for D and trimming; V, J and clone size are from that table. The sample data list roughly 150,000 clones, and around four fifths of these were observed just once. The ten largest clones take up approximately 4% of the sample.

The cohort was made up of approximately 700 healthy bone marrow donors. All cohort members were sampled while nominally healthy, although unrecorded immune exposures were likely present. The donor was CMV seropositive and was included in the group of almost 300 seropositive cohort members. A peripheral blood sample was provided by each donor, and peripheral blood mononuclear cells were used for TCR beta sequencing. The Qiagen DNeasy Blood Extraction Kit was used to extract genomic DNA from the blood cell samples. What the work shows at the level of the full study, not this receptor alone: Some IMGT-functional V segments, including TRBV6-2 and TRBV6-3, could not be told apart with the 87-base-pair reads, so those segments were excluded. A further reported finding was that TCR beta sequences accurately predicted the HLA-A and HLA-B alleles for most subjects in the first cohort. Assigning TCR associations to individual alleles was difficult when HLA alleles, especially DR and DQ, strongly co-occurred. A later analysis found that most CMV-associated TCR beta chains appeared HLA-restricted, with HLA associations seemingly driven largely by CMV exposure. Roughly uniform sequencing depth across donors was assumed in presence/absence analyses, although this assumption may not hold. For the cohort, immune exposure information was limited to CMV serostatus. Because counts were too low, seventeen rarely observed V segments, including chromosome 9 orphons, were excluded from the earlier analysis of about 500 of the donors. A later genetic analysis reported fewer N-insertions in productive TCRs among donors in an Asian-associated ancestry cluster than the roughly 690-donor mean. In a later analysis, 16,951 TCR beta sequences were associated with specific HLA alleles at a false discovery rate of 0.05. In a later analysis, the rate of TCR association differed among HLA loci, with DRB1 alleles having the most associated TCRs and HLA-C alleles having the fewest. A later genetic analysis associated a missense DCLRE1C variant with V-gene and J-gene trimming of TCR beta chains, and an independent cohort replicated the association. Most TCR sequences were seen in very few donors, while some public TCRs were found in many individuals. In vitro tests confirmed that a few of the cytomegalovirus-associated TCR beta chains recognize cytomegalovirus antigens. According to a later analysis, parvovirus B19, influenza, CMV and Epstein-Barr virus appeared linked to several top co-occurrence clusters. In a later analysis, HLA-associated TCR beta chains were found to be more clonally expanded and to have lower generation probabilities than equally common non-associated chains. Linkage disequilibrium might explain the correlated functional status among segregating V segments, but an unknown experimental factor could not be excluded. The study gave a list of under 200 TCR beta chains associated with cytomegalovirus. According to the authors, the approach could potentially be generalized to other disease states and immunological phenotypes. In an earlier analysis of about 600 of the donors, most TCR beta V segments appeared in productive rearrangements about 87% or about 30% of the time, broadly matching IMGT annotations. HLA typing was unavailable for some donors at each locus, so association tests used only the typed subset. Only TCR beta chains were sequenced in this cohort, and the absence of alpha or paired-chain data limited detectable features. A cluster of highly shared sequence variants was judged likely to be a technical artifact of the sequencing pipeline. The classifier was reported to diagnose cytomegalovirus status with high specificity and sensitivity in both the original cohort and the validation cohort.

The source is a man in his fifties or sixties in good health and CMV-seropositive. The sequence links TRBV11-3 to TRBJ2-2; the D segment could be TRBD1, given 5 matching bases. Sequenced: PBMCs. CDR3 reads: CASSSQTKGKTGELFF. The nucleotide sequence is given as TGTGCCAGCAGCTCCCAAACCAAGGGGAAAACCGGGGAGCTGTTTTTT. The CDR3, completed at both ends by the reference TRBV11-3 and TRBJ2-2 genes, gives the full variable domain EAGVVQSPRYKIIEKKQPVAFWCNPISGHNTLYWYLQNLGQGPELLIRYENEEAVDDSQLPKDRFSAERLKGVDSTLKIQPAELGDSAVYLCASSSQTKGKTGELFFGEGSRLTVL.